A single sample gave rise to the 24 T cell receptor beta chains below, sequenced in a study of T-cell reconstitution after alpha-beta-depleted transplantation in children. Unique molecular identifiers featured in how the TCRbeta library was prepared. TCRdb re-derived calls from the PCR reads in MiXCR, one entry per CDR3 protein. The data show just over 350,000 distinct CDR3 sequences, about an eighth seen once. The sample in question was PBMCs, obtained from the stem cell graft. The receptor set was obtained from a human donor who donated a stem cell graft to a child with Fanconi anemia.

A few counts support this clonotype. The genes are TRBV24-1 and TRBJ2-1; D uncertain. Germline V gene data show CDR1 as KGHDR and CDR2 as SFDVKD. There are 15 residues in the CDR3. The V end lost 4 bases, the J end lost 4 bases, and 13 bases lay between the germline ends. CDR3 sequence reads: CATSEGSRPYNEQFF. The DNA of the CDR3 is TGTGCCACCAGTGAAGGATCCCGGCCGTACAATGAGCAGTTCTTC.

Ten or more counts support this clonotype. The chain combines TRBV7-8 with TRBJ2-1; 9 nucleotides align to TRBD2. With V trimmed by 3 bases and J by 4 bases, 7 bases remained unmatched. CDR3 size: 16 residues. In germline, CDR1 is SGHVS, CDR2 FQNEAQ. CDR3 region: CASSFVSAGGYNEQFF. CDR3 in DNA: TGTGCCAGCAGCTTTGTGTCAGCGGGGGGATACAATGAGCAGTTCTTC.

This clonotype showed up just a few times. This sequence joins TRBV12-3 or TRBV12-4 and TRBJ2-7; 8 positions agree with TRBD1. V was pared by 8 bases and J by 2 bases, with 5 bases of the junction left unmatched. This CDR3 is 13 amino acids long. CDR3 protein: CASGSTGAYEQYF. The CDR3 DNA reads TGTGCCAGCGGCTCGACAGGGGCCTACGAGCAGTACTTC.

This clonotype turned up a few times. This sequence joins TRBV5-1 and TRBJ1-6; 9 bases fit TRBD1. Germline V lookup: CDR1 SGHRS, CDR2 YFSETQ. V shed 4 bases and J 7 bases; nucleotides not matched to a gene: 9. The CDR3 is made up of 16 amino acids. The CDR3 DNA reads TGCGCCAGCAGCGAAGCGGACAGGGGAACCAATTCACCCCTCCACTTT. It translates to CASSEADRGTNSPLHF.

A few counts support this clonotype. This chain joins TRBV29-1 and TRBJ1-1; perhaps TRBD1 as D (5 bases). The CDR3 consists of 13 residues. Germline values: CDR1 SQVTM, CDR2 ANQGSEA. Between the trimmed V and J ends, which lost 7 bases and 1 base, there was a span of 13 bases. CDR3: CSGGGAQNTEAFF. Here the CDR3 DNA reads TGCAGCGGGGGAGGGGCCCAGAACACTGAAGCTTTCTTT.

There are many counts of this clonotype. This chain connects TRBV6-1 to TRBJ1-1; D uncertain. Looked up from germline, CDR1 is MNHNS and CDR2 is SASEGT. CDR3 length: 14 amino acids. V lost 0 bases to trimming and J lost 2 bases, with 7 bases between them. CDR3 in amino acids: CASSEAGVNTEAFF. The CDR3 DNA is TGTGCCAGCAGTGAAGCTGGAGTTAACACTGAAGCTTTCTTT.

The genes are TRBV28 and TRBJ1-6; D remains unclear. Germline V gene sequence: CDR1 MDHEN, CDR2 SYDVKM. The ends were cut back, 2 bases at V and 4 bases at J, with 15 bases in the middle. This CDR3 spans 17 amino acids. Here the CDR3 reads CASSLESRRLYNSPLHF. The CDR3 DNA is TGTGCCAGCAGTTTAGAAAGCCGACGGCTTTATAATTCACCCCTCCACTTT.

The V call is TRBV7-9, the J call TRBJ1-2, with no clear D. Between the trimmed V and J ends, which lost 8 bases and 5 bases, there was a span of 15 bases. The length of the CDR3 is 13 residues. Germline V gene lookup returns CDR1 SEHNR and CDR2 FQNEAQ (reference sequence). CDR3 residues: CASGRPEGYGYTF. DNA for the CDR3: TGTGCCAGCGGGAGACCTGAGGGATATGGCTACACCTTC.

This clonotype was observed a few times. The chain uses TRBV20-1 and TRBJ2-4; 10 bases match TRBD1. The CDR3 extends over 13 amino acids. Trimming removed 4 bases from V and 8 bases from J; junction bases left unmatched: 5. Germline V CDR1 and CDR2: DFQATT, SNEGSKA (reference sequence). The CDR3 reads CSAKSGTGDIQYF. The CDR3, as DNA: TGCAGTGCTAAATCAGGGACAGGGGACATTCAGTACTTC.

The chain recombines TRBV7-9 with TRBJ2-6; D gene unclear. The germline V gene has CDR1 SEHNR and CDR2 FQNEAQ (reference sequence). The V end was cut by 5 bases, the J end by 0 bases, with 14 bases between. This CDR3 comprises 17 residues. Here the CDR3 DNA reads TGTGCCAGCAGCCATTGGACGGATTACTCTGGGGCCAACGTCCTGACTTTC. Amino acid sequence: CASSHWTDYSGANVLTF.

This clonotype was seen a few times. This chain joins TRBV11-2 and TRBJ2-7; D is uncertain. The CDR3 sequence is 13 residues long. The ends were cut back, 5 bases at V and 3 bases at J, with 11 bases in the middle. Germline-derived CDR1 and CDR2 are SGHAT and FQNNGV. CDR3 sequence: CASSRPEFYEQYF. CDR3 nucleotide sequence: TGTGCCAGCAGCAGACCAGAGTTCTACGAGCAGTACTTC.

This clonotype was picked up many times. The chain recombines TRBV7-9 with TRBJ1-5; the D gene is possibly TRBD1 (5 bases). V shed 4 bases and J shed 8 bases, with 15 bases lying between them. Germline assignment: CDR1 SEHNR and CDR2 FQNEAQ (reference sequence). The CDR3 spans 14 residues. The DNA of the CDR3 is TGTGCCAGCAGCTCGGGGCGGGGGAGAGAGCCCCAGCATTTT. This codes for CASSSGRGREPQHF.

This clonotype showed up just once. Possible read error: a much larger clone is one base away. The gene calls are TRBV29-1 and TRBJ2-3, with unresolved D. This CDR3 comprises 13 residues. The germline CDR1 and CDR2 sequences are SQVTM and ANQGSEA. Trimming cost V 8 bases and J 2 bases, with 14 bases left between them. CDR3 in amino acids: CSSVKELTDTQYF. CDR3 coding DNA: TGCAGCTCCGTCAAGGAGCTCACAGATACGCAGTATTTT.

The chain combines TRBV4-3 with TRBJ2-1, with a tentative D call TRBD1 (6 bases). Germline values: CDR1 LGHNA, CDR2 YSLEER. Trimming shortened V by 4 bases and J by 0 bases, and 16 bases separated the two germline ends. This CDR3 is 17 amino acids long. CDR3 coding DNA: TGCGCCAGCAGCCGAGGGACGACAGGTTACTCCTACAATGAGCAGTTCTTC. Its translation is CASSRGTTGYSYNEQFF.

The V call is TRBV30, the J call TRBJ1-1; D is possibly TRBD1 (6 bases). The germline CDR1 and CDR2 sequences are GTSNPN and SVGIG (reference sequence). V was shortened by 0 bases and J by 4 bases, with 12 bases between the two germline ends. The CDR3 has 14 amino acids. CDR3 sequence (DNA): TGTGCCTGGAGTGTACCGGGGGCGCTCACTGAAGCTTTCTTT. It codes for CAWSVPGALTEAFF.

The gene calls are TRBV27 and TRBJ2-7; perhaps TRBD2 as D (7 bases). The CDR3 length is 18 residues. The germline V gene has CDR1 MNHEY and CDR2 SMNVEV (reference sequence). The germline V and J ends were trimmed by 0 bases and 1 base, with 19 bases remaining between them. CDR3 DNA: TGTGCCAGCAGTTTATCGTCTGCGGGGGCGCAGAAGTCCTACGAGCAGTACTTC. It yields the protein CASSLSSAGAQKSYEQYF.

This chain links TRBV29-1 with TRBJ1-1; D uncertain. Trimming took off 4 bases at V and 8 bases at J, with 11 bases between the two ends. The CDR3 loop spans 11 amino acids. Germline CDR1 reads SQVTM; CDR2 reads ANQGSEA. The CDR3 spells CSVARPSEAFF. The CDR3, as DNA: TGCAGCGTTGCCAGGCCCTCGGAAGCTTTCTTT.

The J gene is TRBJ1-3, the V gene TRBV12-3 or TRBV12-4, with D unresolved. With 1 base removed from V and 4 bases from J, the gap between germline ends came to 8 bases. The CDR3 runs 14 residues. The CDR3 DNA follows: TGTGCCAGCAGTTTAGACAGCCTCGGAAACACCATATATTTT. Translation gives CASSLDSLGNTIYF.

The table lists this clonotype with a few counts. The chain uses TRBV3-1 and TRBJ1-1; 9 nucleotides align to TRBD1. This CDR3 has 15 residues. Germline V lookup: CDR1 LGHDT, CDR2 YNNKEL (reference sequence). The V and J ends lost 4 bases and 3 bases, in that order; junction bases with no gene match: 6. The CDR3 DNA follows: TGTGCCAGCAGCCGCTGGACAGGGGAGGACACTGAAGCTTTCTTT. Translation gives CASSRWTGEDTEAFF.

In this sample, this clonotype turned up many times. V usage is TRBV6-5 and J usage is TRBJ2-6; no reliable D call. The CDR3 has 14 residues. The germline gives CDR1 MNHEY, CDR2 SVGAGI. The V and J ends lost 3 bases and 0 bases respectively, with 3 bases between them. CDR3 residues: CASSYISGANVLTF. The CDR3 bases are TGTGCCAGCAGTTATATCTCTGGGGCCAACGTCCTGACTTTC.

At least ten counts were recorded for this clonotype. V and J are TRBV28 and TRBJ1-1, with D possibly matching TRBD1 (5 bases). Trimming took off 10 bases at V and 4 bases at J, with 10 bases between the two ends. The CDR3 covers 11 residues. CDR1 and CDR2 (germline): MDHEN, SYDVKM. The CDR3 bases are TGTGCCACACAGGTGTTCACTGAAGCTTTCTTT. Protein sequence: CATQVFTEAFF.

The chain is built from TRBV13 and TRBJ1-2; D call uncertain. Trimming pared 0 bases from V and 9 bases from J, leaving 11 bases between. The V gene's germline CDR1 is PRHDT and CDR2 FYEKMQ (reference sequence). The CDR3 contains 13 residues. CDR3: CASSLGSVRSYTF. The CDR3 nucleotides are TGTGCCAGCAGCTTAGGATCCGTTAGGAGCTACACCTTC.

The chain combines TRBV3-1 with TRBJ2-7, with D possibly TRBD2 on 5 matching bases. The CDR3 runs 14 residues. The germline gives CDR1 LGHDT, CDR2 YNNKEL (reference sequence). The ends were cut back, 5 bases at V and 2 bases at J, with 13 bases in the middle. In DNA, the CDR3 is TGTGCCAGCAGCTTCTCCGGGATCGCCTACGAGCAGTACTTC. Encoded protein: CASSFSGIAYEQYF.

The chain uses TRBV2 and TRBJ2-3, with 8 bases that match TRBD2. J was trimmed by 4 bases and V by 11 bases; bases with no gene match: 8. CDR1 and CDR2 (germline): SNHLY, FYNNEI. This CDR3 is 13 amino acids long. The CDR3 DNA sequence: TGTGCCGTGAGGGCGGGGGGTTCAGATACGCAGTATTTT. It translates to CAVRAGGSDTQYF.